This T cell receptor beta chain was captured in a study of blood T cell repertoires in COVID-19. Trimming took 1 base from V and 0 from J; bases not matched to a gene: 1. Germline assignment: CDR1 MNHEY and CDR2 SMNVEV (reference sequence). The CDR3 spans 17 residues. The repertoire was sequenced with immunoSEQ multiplex PCR; TCRdb's copy has only in-frame clones and lacks some. Among roughly 300,000 clones, 70% to 90% were seen once, and the ten largest hold under 6%. This clone was seen a single time. The sequencing input was PBMCs or T cells enriched from blood (not recorded which). The chain has TRBV27 and TRBJ2-1; 12 bases map to TRBD2. The TCR sequence derives from a young woman who had recovered from COVID-19. The CDR3, as DNA: TGTGCCAGCAGTTTATTGGGACTAGCGGGCTCCTACAATGAGCAGTTCTTC. Translated: CASSLLGLAGSYNEQFF.